This TCR beta chain was recovered during a study of shared clonotypes between healthy human individuals. Every one of the donors was a Caucasian adult that lived in Nashville, Tennessee. Profiled with immunoSEQ multiplex PCR; TCRdb holds only in-frame clones, not every one. The data show about 1.1 million clones, roughly 77% seen once. The CDR3 totals 14 residues. Trimming took 7 bases from V and 2 from J, leaving 15 bases between them. The germline gives CDR1 MNHEY, CDR2 SMNVEV (reference sequence). The rearrangement links TRBV27 to TRBJ2-7, with TRBD2 as a possible D gene (6 bases). This receptor was taken from a man between 18 and 29 years old in good health. Some clones in this sample may be carry-over from other donors' samples. The sequenced sample consisted of memory CD4+ T cells from PBMCs. Subset reported: CD45RA-negative fraction. In DNA form, the CDR3 reads TGTGCCAGCATCAACCTCGGGAGCCCCTACGAGCAGTACTTC. Its translation is CASINLGSPYEQYF.